The 4 T cell receptor beta chains below were found in one sample sequenced in a study of control samples from healthy donors and cancer patients. Sequenced by immunoSEQ multiplex PCR; TCRdb stores in-frame clones only, minus some. The sample lists 130,000 or so clones, 94% occurring once. Material: blood. The receptor set was obtained from a middle-aged man in good health.

The chain links TRBV11-3 to TRBJ1-1; D uncertain. The V gene's germline CDR1 is SGHNT and CDR2 YENEEA. CDR3 length: 13 residues. The V gene lost 5 bases and the J gene lost 0 bases, with 7 bases spanning the gap. This CDR3 reads CASSIRLNTEAFF. The CDR3 DNA reads TGTGCCAGCAGCATCCGTTTGAACACTGAAGCTTTCTTT.

This chain uses TRBV3-1 (or the pseudogene TRBV3-2) with TRBJ2-2; D perhaps matches TRBD2 (5 bases). Per germline, CDR1 LGHDT and CDR2 YNNKEL (reference sequence). The CDR3 covers 16 residues. V dropped 1 base and J dropped 5 bases, with 14 bases sitting between them. CDR3 nucleotide sequence: TGTGCCAGCAGCCAAGTTCTGGGAGATGTAACCGGGGAGCTGTTTTTT. This encodes CASSQVLGDVTGELFF.

The chain uses TRBV7-9 and TRBJ2-1; TRBD1 matches at 7 bases. With V trimmed by 3 bases and J by 7 bases, 18 bases remained unmatched. The CDR3 covers 18 residues. Germline assignment: CDR1 SEHNR and CDR2 FQNEAQ (reference sequence). The CDR3 reads CASSFHTKTGIKVNEQFF. CDR3 in DNA: TGTGCCAGCAGCTTCCACACCAAGACAGGGATTAAGGTAAATGAGCAGTTCTTC.

This clone showed up just once. V and J are TRBV6-5 and TRBJ2-3; 7 bases map to TRBD1. Germline V gene sequence: CDR1 MNHEY, CDR2 SVGAGI. The CDR3 spans 15 residues. J lost 2 bases, V lost 6 bases, and 8 bases had no gene match. CDR3: CASSPTGADTDTQYF. CDR3 in DNA: TGTGCCAGCAGCCCCACAGGGGCGGACACAGATACGCAGTATTTT.